This entry lists 11 T cell receptor beta chains sequenced from one sample in a study of blood T cell repertoires in COVID-19. Assay: immunoSEQ multiplex PCR; the TCRdb copy retains only in-frame clones and omits some. The data show 30,000 to 40,000 clones, around 88% seen once. Sequenced sample: peripheral blood. Receptors originate from a human donor in a cohort sampled during active COVID-19.

The chain is built from TRBV20-1 and TRBJ2-7, with TRBD2 identical over 9 bases. Losses at the gene ends were 3 bases for V and 3 bases for J; bases not matched to a gene: 9. The germline CDR1 and CDR2 sequences are DFQATT and SNEGSKA (reference sequence). The CDR3 covers 15 residues. This CDR3 reads CSASGGGSGGYEQYF. CDR3 bases: TGCAGTGCTAGTGGGGGGGGTAGCGGGGGCTACGAGCAGTACTTC.

The chain has TRBV29-1 and TRBJ2-1; 7 bases match TRBD2. CDR1 is SQVTM and CDR2 is ANQGSEA in the germline V gene. Germline trimming cut 3 bases from V and 8 bases from J; bases unmatched to any gene: 16. This CDR3 region has 16 residues. The CDR3 region is CSVEGGTGLYGDEQFF. CDR3 DNA sequence: TGCAGCGTTGAGGGAGGGACTGGCTTGTATGGCGATGAGCAGTTCTTC.

Only one count was recorded for this clone. J is TRBJ2-1 and V is TRBV24-1, with 9 bases aligning to TRBD2. J gave up 6 bases and V 5 bases, and 7 bases lay outside the gene matches. In germline, CDR1 is KGHDR, CDR2 SFDVKD. The CDR3 covers 15 residues. For the CDR3, the DNA is TGTGCCACCAGTGGGTCAGCGGGGGGATCCAATGAGCAGTTCTTC. It yields the protein CATSGSAGGSNEQFF.

The CDR3 region has the DNA TGTGCCAGCAGCAAAGGGGGCAGATGCACAGATACGCAGTATTTT. Amino acid sequence: CASSKGGRCTDTQYF. The V and J genes are TRBV21-1 and TRBJ2-3; the table calls TRBD1, which could not be checked here. TRBV21-1 is a pseudogene segment. This CDR3 has 15 residues.

J is TRBJ2-3 and V is TRBV19, with D perhaps TRBD2 (6 bases). The germline V gene has CDR1 LNHDA and CDR2 SQIVND (reference sequence). This CDR3 has 13 amino acids. Trimming stripped 7 bases from V and 3 bases from J, with 11 bases between. The chain's CDR3 is CASTLGGTDTQYF. CDR3 bases: TGTGCCAGTACCCTCGGAGGGACAGATACGCAGTATTTT.

J is TRBJ2-3 and V is TRBV7-6; 11 nucleotides match TRBD2. CDR1 and CDR2 from the germline V gene are SGHVS and FNYEAQ. The CDR3 is 14 residues long. With V trimmed by 8 bases and J by 0 bases, 1 base remained unmatched. CDR3 region: CASLAGGSTDTQYF. The CDR3 nucleotides are TGTGCCAGCTTAGCGGGGGGGAGCACAGATACGCAGTATTTT.

The sample holds one count of this clone. This CDR3 is CASWTGGTYEQYF. DNA of the CDR3: TGTGCCAGCTGGACAGGGGGGACCTACGAGCAGTACTTC. The J gene is TRBJ2-7, the V gene TRBV6-6; 10 bases agree with TRBD1. Germline-derived CDR1 and CDR2 are MNHNY and SVGAGI (reference sequence). V shed 8 bases, J shed 2 bases, and the junction held 3 bases outside the gene matches. There are 13 residues in the CDR3.

J is TRBJ2-7 and V is TRBV7-3, with TRBD2 matching over 8 bases. CDR1 and CDR2 (germline): SGHTA, FQGTGA. The CDR3 has 15 amino acids. Trimming removed 4 bases from V and 0 bases from J; junction bases left unmatched: 5. CDR3 in amino acids: CASSSPGLVSYEQYF. The CDR3 DNA is TGTGCCAGCAGCTCCCCGGGACTAGTCTCCTACGAGCAGTACTTC.

The chain couples TRBV19 to TRBJ1-6; tentative D call: TRBD1 (5 bases). V lost 7 bases, J lost 2 bases, and 12 bases lay in between. Per germline, CDR1 LNHDA and CDR2 SQIVND (reference sequence). This CDR3 is 15 amino acids long. This chain's CDR3 is CASTEQGPYNSPLHF. CDR3 nucleotides: TGTGCCAGTACGGAGCAGGGCCCCTATAATTCACCCCTCCACTTT.

This sequence joins TRBV5-1 and TRBJ1-5, with TRBD1 as a possible D gene (6 bases). The CDR3 extends over 14 amino acids. Trimming removed 0 bases at V and 5 bases at J, with 9 bases between. Germline CDR1 SGHRS, CDR2 YFSETQ. The CDR3 here is CASSLGGGYQPQHF. In nucleotides, the CDR3 is TGCGCCAGCAGCTTGGGAGGGGGATATCAGCCCCAGCATTTT.

The rearrangement uses TRBV6-5 and TRBJ2-7, with 12 bases fitting TRBD1. Germline CDR1 is MNHEY and CDR2 is SVGAGI. With V trimmed by 5 bases and J by 9 bases, 8 bases remained unmatched. The CDR3 loop spans 14 amino acids. This CDR3 reads CASSRTGQGAGQYF. CDR3 bases: TGTGCCAGCAGTCGTACGGGACAGGGGGCTGGGCAGTACTTC.